The next 15 T cell receptor beta chains were all read from a single sample in a study of cytomegalovirus exposure and HLA in healthy donors. The PCR made use of 60 Vbeta and 13 Jbeta primers. The table came from immunoSEQ multiplex PCR; TCRdb's copy has only in-frame clones and leaves some out. In the table there are over 95,000 clones, 67% of which are singletons. Sequenced input: PBMCs. These receptors were collected from a man in his late teens or twenties in good health and CMV-seropositive.

The CDR3 nucleotides read TGTGCCAGCAGCTTAGCAGAGGAAAATTCACCCCTCCACTTT. This translates into CASSLAEENSPLHF. This chain joins TRBV7-6 and TRBJ1-6; no clear D. CDR1 is SGHVS, CDR2 FNYEAQ, per germline. Trimming removed 0 bases at V and 7 bases at J, with 7 bases between. The CDR3 sequence is 14 residues long.

The chain employs TRBV2 and TRBJ1-5, with D tentatively TRBD1 (5 bases). Germline V CDR1 and CDR2: SNHLY, FYNNEI. Trimming cost V 5 bases and J 2 bases, with 16 bases left between them. This CDR3 is built from 16 residues. CDR3 DNA sequence: TGTGCCAGCAGTCCCAAGTACAGGAACGGCAATCAGCCCCAGCATTTT. Its translation is CASSPKYRNGNQPQHF.

The CDR3 DNA is TGTGCCAGCAGCTCAAGGTCCGGGACAGTACACTATGGCTACACCTTC. As protein: CASSSRSGTVHYGYTF. This rearrangement joins TRBV9 to TRBJ1-2, with 7 positions matching TRBD1. Per germline, CDR1 SGDLS and CDR2 YYNGEE. The CDR3 totals 16 residues. With 4 bases clipped from V and 3 bases from J, the junction kept 12 bases outside the gene matches.

The table lists this clone with a few counts. The chain links TRBV5-6 to TRBJ1-1; possibly TRBD1 for D (5 bases). V shed 1 base and J shed 8 bases, with 15 bases lying between them. In germline, CDR1 is SGHDT, CDR2 YYEEEE. The CDR3 sequence is 14 residues long. This CDR3 is CASSLLSRQNEAFF. The CDR3 DNA reads TGTGCCAGCAGCTTGCTGTCCCGACAGAACGAAGCTTTCTTT. Full variable domain (rest looked up from reference TRBV5-6 and TRBJ1-1): DAGVTQSPTHLIKTRGQQVTLRCSPKSGHDTVSWYQQALGQGPQFIFQYYEEEERQRGNFPDRFSGHQFPNYSSELNVNALLLGDSALYLCASSLLSRQNEAFFGQGTRLTVV.

The chain carries TRBV28 and TRBJ2-2, with TRBD2 matching 15 bases. The CDR3 runs 17 residues. J gave up 5 bases and V 2 bases, and 3 bases lay outside the gene matches. Per germline, CDR1 MDHEN and CDR2 SYDVKM. The CDR3 here is CASSLGLAGGPTGELFF. The CDR3 DNA reads as TGTGCCAGCAGTTTAGGACTAGCGGGGGGGCCTACCGGGGAGCTGTTTTTT.

The rearrangement joins TRBV28 to TRBJ1-1; no definite D call. The V gene lost 1 base and the J gene lost 11 bases, with 11 bases spanning the gap. The germline CDR1 and CDR2 sequences are MDHEN and SYDVKM. This CDR3 has 12 residues. CDR3 loop: CASSLFSRVAFF. For the CDR3, the DNA is TGTGCCAGCAGTTTATTTTCGAGGGTGGCTTTCTTT.

The rearrangement links TRBV9 to TRBJ2-7; a possible D gene is TRBD1 (6 bases). Germline lookup yields CDR1 SGDLS and CDR2 YYNGEE. The CDR3 contains 14 residues. V lost 1 base, J lost 1 base, and 9 bases lay in between. CDR3 amino acids: CASSVSGVSYEQYF. Here the CDR3 DNA reads TGTGCCAGCAGCGTATCAGGGGTGTCCTACGAGCAGTACTTC.

This chain connects TRBV2 to TRBJ2-2, with 10 nucleotides matching TRBD2. Germline CDR1 SNHLY, CDR2 FYNNEI. This CDR3 has 17 amino acids. With V trimmed by 6 bases and J by 2 bases, 9 bases remained unmatched. The CDR3 DNA sequence: TGTGCCAGCAGGGAGTCGAGCGGGGGGGCAAACACCGGGGAGCTGTTTTTT. The encoded protein is CASRESSGGANTGELFF. Drawing the rest from reference TRBV2 and TRBJ2-2, the complete variable domain is EPEVTQTPSHQVTQMGQEVILRCVPISNHLYFYWYRQILGQKVEFLVSFYNNEISEKSEIFDDQFSVERPDGSNFTLKIRSTKLEDSAMYFCASRESSGGANTGELFFGEGSRLTVL.

This clone was seen more than once but under ten times. This sequence joins TRBV29-1 and TRBJ2-5; D is possibly TRBD2 (6 bases). There are 18 residues in the CDR3. CDR1 SQVTM and CDR2 ANQGSEA come from the germline V gene. Trimming took 3 bases from V and 3 from J, leaving 26 bases between them. CDR3 bases: TGCAGCGTTGATGTTTTTTTCGGTCCGGACGGCGGGAAAGAGACCCAGTACTTC. This encodes CSVDVFFGPDGGKETQYF.

The rearrangement links TRBV4-2 to TRBJ2-7, with D possibly matching TRBD1 (6 bases). The CDR3 is 15 residues long. V shed 0 bases and J shed 2 bases, with 11 bases lying between them. Germline CDR1 is LGHNA and CDR2 is YNFKEQ. The CDR3 DNA reads as TGTGCCAGCAGCCAAGAGCAGGGGACCGCCTACGAGCAGTACTTC. Encoded protein: CASSQEQGTAYEQYF.

Notes on this clone: One junction end disagrees with the germline gene, perhaps due to a read error. The sample holds other DNA sequences that translate to the same CDR3. In DNA form, the CDR3 reads TGTGCCAGTTCAGGGACAGGGGGTTTAACGATCTACGAGCAATACTTC. It yields the protein CASSGTGGLTIYEQYF. J is TRBJ2-7 and V is TRBV2, with 11 nucleotides matching TRBD1. Germline-derived CDR1 and CDR2 are SNHLY and FYNNEI. The CDR3 is 16 residues long.

This clone was observed a single time. J is TRBJ2-6 and V is TRBV5-1; TRBD1 matches 9 bases. V was pared by 3 bases and J by 0 bases, with 10 bases of the junction left unmatched. Germline assignment: CDR1 SGHRS and CDR2 YFSETQ. CDR3 length: 19 amino acids. DNA of the CDR3: TGCGCCAGCAGCTCTCAATGGACAGGGGCCCCCTCTGGGGCCAACGTCCTGACTTTC. Amino acids: CASSSQWTGAPSGANVLTF.

The chain recombines TRBV4-1 with TRBJ2-1; possible D gene TRBD2, 7 bases. The germline gives CDR1 MGHRA, CDR2 YSYEKL. Trimming removed 8 bases at V and 7 bases at J, with 15 bases between. The CDR3 contains 13 residues. CDR3 DNA sequence: TGCGCCAGCGGGGGGGCCTCGTGGAATGAGCAGTTCTTC. Translation: CASGGASWNEQFF.

The chain is built from TRBV6-1 and TRBJ2-5; D is unresolved. The DNA end is a closer match to TRBJ2-7, so the J assignment may be wrong. The CDR3 contains 15 residues. The V gene's germline CDR1 is MNHNS and CDR2 SASEGT. This CDR3 is CASSEGESFAYEQYF. The DNA of the CDR3 is TGTGCCAGCAGTGAAGGAGAAAGTTTTGCCTACGAGCAGTACTTC.

The sample holds many counts of this clone. This chain connects TRBV6-4 to TRBJ2-1; 7 bases agree with TRBD2. This CDR3 has 16 residues. Trimming removed 3 bases from V and 10 bases from J; junction bases left unmatched: 15. Germline CDR1 is MRHNA and CDR2 is SNTAGT. The CDR3 DNA follows: TGTGCCAGCAGTGATTCATTTGGGGGGGAATCGCGGGAGCAGTTCTTC. Translating it yields CASSDSFGGESREQFF.